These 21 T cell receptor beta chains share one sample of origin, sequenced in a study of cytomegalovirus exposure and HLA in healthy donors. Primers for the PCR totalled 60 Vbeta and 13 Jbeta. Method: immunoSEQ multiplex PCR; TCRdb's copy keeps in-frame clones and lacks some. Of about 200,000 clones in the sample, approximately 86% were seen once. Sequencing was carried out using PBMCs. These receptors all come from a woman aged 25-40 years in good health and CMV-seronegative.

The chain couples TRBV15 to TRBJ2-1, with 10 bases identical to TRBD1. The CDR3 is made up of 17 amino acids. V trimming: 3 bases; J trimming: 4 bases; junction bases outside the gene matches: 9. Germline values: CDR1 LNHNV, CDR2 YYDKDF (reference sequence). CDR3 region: CATSRAVGTGVYNEQFF. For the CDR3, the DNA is TGTGCCACCAGCAGGGCCGTCGGGACAGGGGTATACAATGAGCAGTTCTTC.

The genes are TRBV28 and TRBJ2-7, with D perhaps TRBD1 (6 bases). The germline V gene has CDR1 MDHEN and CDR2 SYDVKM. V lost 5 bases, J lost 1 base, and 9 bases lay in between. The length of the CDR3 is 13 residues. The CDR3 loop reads CASSRTVSYEQYF. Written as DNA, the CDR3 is TGTGCCAGCAGTCGGACAGTATCCTACGAGCAGTACTTC.

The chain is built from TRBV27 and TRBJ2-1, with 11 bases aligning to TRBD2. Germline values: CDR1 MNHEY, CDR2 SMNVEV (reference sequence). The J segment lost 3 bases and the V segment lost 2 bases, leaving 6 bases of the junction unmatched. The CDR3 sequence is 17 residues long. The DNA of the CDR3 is TGTGCCAGCAGTTTACGACATCTAGCGGGGGGCTACAATGAGCAGTTCTTC. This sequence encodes CASSLRHLAGGYNEQFF.

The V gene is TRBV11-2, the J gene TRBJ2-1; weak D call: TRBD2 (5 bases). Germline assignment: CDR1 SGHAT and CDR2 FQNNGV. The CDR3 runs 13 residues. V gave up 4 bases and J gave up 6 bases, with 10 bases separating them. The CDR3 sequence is CASSSGLSNEQFF. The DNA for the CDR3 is TGTGCCAGCAGCTCCGGACTGAGCAATGAGCAGTTCTTC.

CDR3 in amino acids: CASTLTDTQYF. In DNA form, the CDR3 reads TGTGCCAGCACACTAACAGATACGCAGTATTTT. This chain links TRBV6-1 with TRBJ2-3, with unresolved D. Deletions cut 7 bases from V and 3 bases from J, with 5 bases between. The CDR3 totals 11 residues. Germline V lookup: CDR1 MNHNS, CDR2 SASEGT.

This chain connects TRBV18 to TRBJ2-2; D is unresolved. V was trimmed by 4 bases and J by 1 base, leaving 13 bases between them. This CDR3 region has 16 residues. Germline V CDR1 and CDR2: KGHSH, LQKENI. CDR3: CASSQTFLGNTGELFF. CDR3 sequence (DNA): TGTGCCAGCTCACAAACCTTTCTAGGGAACACCGGGGAGCTGTTTTTT.

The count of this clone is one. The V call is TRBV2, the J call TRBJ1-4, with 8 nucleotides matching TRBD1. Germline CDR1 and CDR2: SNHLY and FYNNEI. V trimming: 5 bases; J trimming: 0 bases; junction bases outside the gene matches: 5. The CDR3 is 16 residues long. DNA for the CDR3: TGTGCCAGCAGTTTACAGGGGGTTGCAACTAATGAAAAACTGTTTTTT. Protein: CASSLQGVATNEKLFF.

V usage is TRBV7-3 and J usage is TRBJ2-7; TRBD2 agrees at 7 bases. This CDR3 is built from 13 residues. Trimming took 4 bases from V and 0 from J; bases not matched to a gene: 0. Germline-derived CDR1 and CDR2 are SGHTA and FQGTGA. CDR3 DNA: TGTGCCAGCAGCTGGGACTACTCCTACGAGCAGTACTTC. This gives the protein CASSWDYSYEQYF.

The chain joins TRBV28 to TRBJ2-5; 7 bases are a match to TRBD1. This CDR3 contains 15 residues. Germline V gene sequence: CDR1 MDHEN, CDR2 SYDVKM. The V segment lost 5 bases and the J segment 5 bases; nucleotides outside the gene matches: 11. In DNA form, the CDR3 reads TGTGCCAGCAGTGTCTCTCACAGGGGTTGGGAGACCCAGTACTTC. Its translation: CASSVSHRGWETQYF.

The CDR3 reads CASRGVGETQYF. The CDR3 DNA follows: TGTGCCAGTCGGGGAGTAGGGGAGACCCAGTACTTC. V and J are TRBV6-1 and TRBJ2-5; a possible D gene is TRBD2 (5 bases). This CDR3 is built from 12 residues. Trimming removed 9 bases from V and 5 bases from J, with 13 bases in between. CDR1 and CDR2 from the germline V gene are MNHNS and SASEGT.

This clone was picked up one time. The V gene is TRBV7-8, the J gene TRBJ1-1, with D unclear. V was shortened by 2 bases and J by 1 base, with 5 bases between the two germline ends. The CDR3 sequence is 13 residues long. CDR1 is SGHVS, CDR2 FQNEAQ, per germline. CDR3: CASSLWRNTEAFF. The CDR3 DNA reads TGTGCCAGCAGCTTATGGAGGAACACTGAAGCTTTCTTT.

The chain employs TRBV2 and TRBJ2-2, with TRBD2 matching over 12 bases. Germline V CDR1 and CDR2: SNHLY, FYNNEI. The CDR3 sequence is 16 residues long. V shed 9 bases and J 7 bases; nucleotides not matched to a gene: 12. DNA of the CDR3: TGTGCCAGTTTGACGACTAGCGGGAGCCTAGACGGGGAGCTGTTTTTT. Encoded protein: CASLTTSGSLDGELFF.

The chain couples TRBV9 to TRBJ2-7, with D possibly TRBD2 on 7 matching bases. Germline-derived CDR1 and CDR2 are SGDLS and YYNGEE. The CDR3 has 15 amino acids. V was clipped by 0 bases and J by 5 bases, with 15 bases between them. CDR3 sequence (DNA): TGTGCCAGCAGCGTAGCGGGGGGCCGGGGGGACGAGCAGTACTTC. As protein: CASSVAGGRGDEQYF. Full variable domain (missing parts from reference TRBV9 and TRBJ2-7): DSGVTQTPKHLITATGQRVTLRCSPRSGDLSVYWYQQSLDQGLQFLIQYYNGEERAKGNILERFSAQQFPDLHSELNLSSLELGDSALYFCASSVAGGRGDEQYFGPGTRLTVT.

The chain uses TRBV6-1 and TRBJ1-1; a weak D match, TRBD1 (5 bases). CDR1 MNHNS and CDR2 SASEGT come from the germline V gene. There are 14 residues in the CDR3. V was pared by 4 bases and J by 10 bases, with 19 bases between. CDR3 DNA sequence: TGTGCCAGCAGTGGCTTCCTAGGGGCAGGCGGAGCTTTCTTT. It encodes CASSGFLGAGGAFF.

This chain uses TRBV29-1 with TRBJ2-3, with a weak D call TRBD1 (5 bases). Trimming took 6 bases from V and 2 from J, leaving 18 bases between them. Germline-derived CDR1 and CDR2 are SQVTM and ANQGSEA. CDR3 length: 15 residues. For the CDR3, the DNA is TGCAGCGTGACCTCCTGGGGCCAATCCACAGATACGCAGTATTTT. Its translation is CSVTSWGQSTDTQYF.

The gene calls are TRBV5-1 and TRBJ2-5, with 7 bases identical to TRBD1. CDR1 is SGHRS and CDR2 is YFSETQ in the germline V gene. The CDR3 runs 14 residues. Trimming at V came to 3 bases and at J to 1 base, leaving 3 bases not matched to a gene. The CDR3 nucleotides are TGCGCCAGCAGCTCGGGACAGCCCCAAGAGACCCAGTACTTC. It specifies CASSSGQPQETQYF.

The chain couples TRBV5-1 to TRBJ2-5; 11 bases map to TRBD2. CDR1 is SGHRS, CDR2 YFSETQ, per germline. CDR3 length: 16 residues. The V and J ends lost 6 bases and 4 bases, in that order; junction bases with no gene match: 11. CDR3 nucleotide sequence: TGCGCCAGCAAGGAGGGTAGCGGGGGGGCCGCAGAGACCCAGTACTTC. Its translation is CASKEGSGGAAETQYF.

The CDR3 DNA reads as TGTGCCAGCAGTATATCTAATCAGCCCCAGCATTTT. It yields the protein CASSISNQPQHF. The chain is built from TRBV28 and TRBJ1-5, with D hard to call. This CDR3 is built from 12 residues. The V gene's germline CDR1 is MDHEN and CDR2 SYDVKM. V gave up 5 bases and J gave up 4 bases, with 6 bases separating them.

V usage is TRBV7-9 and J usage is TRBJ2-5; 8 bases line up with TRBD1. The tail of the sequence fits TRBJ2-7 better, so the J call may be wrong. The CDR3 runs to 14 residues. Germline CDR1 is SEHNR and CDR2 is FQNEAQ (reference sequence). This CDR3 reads CASTPKTGAYEQYF. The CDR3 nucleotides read TGTGCCAGCACACCAAAGACAGGGGCCTACGAGCAGTACTTC.

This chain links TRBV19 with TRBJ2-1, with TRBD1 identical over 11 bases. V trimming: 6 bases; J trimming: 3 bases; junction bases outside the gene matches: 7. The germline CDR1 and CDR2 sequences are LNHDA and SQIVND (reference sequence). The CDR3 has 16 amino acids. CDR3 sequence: CASRTPGQGVYNEQFF. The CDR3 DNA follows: TGTGCCAGTAGAACCCCGGGACAGGGGGTCTACAATGAGCAGTTCTTC.

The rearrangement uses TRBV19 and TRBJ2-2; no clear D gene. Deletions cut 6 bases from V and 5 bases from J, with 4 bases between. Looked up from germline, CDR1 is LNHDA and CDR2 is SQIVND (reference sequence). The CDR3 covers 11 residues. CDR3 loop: CASRATGELFF. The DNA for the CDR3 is TGTGCCAGTAGGGCAACCGGGGAGCTGTTTTTT.